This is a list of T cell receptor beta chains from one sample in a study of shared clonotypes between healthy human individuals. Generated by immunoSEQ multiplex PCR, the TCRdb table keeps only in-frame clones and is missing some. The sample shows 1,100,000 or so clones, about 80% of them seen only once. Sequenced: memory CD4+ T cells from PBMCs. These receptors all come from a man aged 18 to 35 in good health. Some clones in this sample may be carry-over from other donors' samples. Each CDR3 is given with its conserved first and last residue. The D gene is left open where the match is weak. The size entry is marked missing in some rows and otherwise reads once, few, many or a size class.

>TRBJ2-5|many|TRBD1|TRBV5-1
CASSLLTGAYQETQYF
TGCGCCAGCAGCTTACTAACAGGGGCTTACCAAGAGACCCAGTACTTC
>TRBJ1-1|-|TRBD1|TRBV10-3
CASNAGQVNTEAFF
TGTGCCAGCAACGCGGGACAGGTGAACACTGAAGCTTTCTTT
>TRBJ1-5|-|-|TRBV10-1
CATPWASPPHSNQPQHF
TGCGCCACACCATGGGCGTCCCCTCCACATAGCAATCAGCCCCAGCATTTT
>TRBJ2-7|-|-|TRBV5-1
CASSPLGDAQYEQYF
TGCGCCAGCAGCCCCCTGGGCGATGCGCAATACGAGCAGTACTTC
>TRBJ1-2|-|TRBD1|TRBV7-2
CASSFGQGDGYTF
TGTGCCAGCAGCTTCGGACAGGGTGATGGCTACACCTTC
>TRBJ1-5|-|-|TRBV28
CASSPYPGRSNQPQHF
TGTGCCAGCAGTCCCTACCCCGGACGGAGCAATCAGCCCCAGCATTTT
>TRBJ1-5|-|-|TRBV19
CASKRENQPQHF
TGTGCCAGTAAAAGGGAGAATCAGCCCCAGCATTTT
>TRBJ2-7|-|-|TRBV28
CASSLSFRYEQYF
TGTGCCAGCAGTTTATCGTTCAGGTACGAGCAGTACTTC
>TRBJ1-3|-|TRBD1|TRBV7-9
CASRPDRVGPNTIYF
TGTGCCAGCAGACCTGACAGGGTGGGACCAAACACCATATATTTT
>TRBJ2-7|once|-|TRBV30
CAWSAGGAQYF
TGTGCCTGGAGTGCCGGGGGCGCGCAGTACTTC
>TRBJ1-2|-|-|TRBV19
CASMRGGGNGYTF
TGTGCCAGTATGCGGGGAGGGGGAAATGGCTACACCTTC
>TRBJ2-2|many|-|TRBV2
CASRDSSRVHTGELFF
TGTGCCAGCAGGGACAGCAGCCGGGTGCACACCGGGGAGCTGTTTTTT
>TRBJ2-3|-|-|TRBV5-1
CASSLQGRDRTDTQYF
TGCGCCAGCAGCTTACAGGGGCGGGACCGCACAGATACGCAGTATTTT
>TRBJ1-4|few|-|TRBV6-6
CASTSSPRAGKLFF
TGTGCCAGCACCTCCTCCCCTAGGGCAGGAAAACTGTTTTTT
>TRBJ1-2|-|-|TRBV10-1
CASSDTLGGGYTF
TGCGCCAGCAGTGATACACTGGGAGGTGGCTACACCTTC
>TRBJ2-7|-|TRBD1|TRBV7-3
CASSLGQGSLYEQYF
TGTGCCAGCAGCCTCGGACAGGGCTCTCTATACGAGCAGTACTTC
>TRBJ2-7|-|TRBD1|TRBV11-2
CASSLRGTGSYEQYF
TGTGCCAGCAGCTTAAGAGGGACAGGATCCTACGAGCAGTACTTC
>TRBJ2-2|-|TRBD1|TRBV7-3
CASSSSGQGKVGELFF
TGTGCCAGCAGCTCATCAGGACAGGGAAAGGTCGGGGAGCTGTTTTTT
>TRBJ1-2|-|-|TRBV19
CASSIQPDYGYTF
TGTGCCAGTAGTATTCAACCTGACTATGGCTACACCTTC
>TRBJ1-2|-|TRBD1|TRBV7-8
CASSVSGTGNGYTF
TGTGCCAGCAGCGTGTCCGGGACAGGGAATGGCTACACCTTC
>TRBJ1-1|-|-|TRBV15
CATSTTQAGAEAFF
TGTGCCACCAGCACCACTCAGGCGGGCGCTGAAGCTTTCTTT
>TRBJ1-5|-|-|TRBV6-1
CASRPTGENNQPQHF
TGTGCCAGCAGGCCGACAGGAGAAAACAATCAGCCCCAGCATTTT
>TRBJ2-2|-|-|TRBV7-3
CASSPRSGELFF
TGTGCCAGCAGCCCAAGGTCCGGGGAGCTGTTTTTT
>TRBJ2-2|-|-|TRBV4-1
CASSQIRQNTGELFF
TGCGCCAGCAGCCAAATAAGACAGAACACCGGGGAGCTGTTTTTT
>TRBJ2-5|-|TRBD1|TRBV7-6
CASSLLRTGGTETQYF
TGTGCCAGCAGCTTATTAAGGACAGGGGGCACGGAGACCCAGTACTTC
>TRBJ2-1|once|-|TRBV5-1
CASSLGGGGSSYNEQFF
TGCGCCAGCAGCTTGGGAGGCGGCGGTAGCTCCTACAATGAGCAGTTCTTC
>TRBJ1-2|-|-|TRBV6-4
CASSDAQALGYGYTF
TGTGCCAGCAGTGACGCCCAGGCACTAGGCTATGGCTACACCTTC
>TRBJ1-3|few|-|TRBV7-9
CASSLGGRGAGNTIYF
TGTGCCAGCAGCTTAGGGGGCAGGGGAGCTGGAAACACCATATATTTT
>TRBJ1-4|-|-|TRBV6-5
CASSSRPVKNEKLFF
TGTGCCAGCAGTTCACGCCCCGTAAAAAATGAAAAACTGTTTTTT
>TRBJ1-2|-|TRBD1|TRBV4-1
CASSLQGQGAFRF
TGCGCCAGCAGCCTCCAGGGCCAGGGGGCTTTTAGGTTC
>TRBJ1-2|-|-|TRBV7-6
CASSLGGTPYGYTF
TGTGCCAGCAGCTTAGGGGGCACGCCCTATGGCTACACCTTC
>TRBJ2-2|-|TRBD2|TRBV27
CASSFYVGGLAGGTGELFF
TGTGCCAGCAGTTTTTACGTAGGGGGACTAGCGGGAGGCACCGGGGAGCTGTTTTTT
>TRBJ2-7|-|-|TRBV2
CASSGVGEQYF
TGTGCCAGCAGTGGGGTGGGGGAGCAGTACTTC
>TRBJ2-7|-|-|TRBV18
CASSPTGVAYEQYF
TGTGCCAGCTCACCGACCGGCGTTGCCTACGAGCAGTACTTC
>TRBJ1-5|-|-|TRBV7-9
CASSRAGSGDQPQHF
TGTGCCAGCAGCCGGGCGGGTTCCGGGGATCAGCCCCAGCATTTT
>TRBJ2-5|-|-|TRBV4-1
CASSENGAGQETQYF
TGCGCCAGCAGCGAAAATGGGGCAGGCCAAGAGACCCAGTACTTC
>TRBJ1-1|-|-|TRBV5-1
CASSLLGGTEAFF
TGCGCCAGCAGCTTACTTGGAGGCACTGAAGCTTTCTTT
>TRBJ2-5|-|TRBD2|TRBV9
CASSWNSGNQETQYF
TGTGCCAGCAGCTGGAATAGCGGGAACCAAGAGACCCAGTACTTC
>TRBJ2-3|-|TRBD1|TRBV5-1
CASSWDRATDTQYF
TGCGCCAGCAGCTGGGACAGGGCCACAGATACGCAGTATTTT
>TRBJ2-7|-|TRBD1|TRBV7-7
CASSSDRGGEQYF
TGTGCCAGCAGCTCGGACAGGGGGGGCGAGCAGTACTTC
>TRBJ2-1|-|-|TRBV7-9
CASSLWGDEQFF
TGTGCCAGCAGCTTATGGGGCGATGAGCAGTTCTTC
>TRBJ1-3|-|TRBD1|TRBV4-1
CASSQDWGQGFGNTIYF
TGCGCCAGCAGCCAAGATTGGGGACAGGGATTTGGAAACACCATATATTTT